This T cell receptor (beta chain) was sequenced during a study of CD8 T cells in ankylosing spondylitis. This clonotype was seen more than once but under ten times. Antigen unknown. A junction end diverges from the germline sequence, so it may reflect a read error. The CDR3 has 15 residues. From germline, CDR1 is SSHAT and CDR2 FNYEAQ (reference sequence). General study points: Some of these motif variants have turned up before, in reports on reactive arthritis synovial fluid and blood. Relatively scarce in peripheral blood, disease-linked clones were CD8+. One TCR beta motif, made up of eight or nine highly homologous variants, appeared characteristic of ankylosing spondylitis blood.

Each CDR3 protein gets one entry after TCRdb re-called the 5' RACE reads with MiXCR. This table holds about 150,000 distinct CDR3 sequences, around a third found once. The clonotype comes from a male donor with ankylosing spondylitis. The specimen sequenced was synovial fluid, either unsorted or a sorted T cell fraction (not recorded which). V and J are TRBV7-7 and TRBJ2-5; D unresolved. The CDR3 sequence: CASSLVPGKQETQYF. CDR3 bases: TGTGCTAGCAGCTTAGTACCAGGAAAACAAGAGACCCAGTACTTC.